This entry is about one TCR beta chain. Its antigen is unidentified. This sample was taken from a study of OX40 agonist ivuxolimab in advanced cancers. Across the study: Patients received ivuxolimab, an agonistic anti-OX40 (CD134) antibody. The study reported partial responses in three patients: one hepatocellular carcinoma, two cutaneous melanoma. At doses from 0.01 to 10 mg/kg, patients were given intravenous ivuxolimab every 2 weeks. Study results and caveats: Clonal expansion in partial responders at 0.1-3.0 mg/kg ranked among the lowest.

Sequenced by immunoSEQ multiplex PCR; TCRdb stores in-frame clones only, minus some. The sample yields around 44,000 clones, more than 75% seen once. CDR3 length equals 16 residues. Germline lookup yields CDR1 SEHNR and CDR2 FQNEAQ (reference sequence). Trimming pared 1 base from V and 5 bases from J, leaving 18 bases between. The TCR was taken from an adult with an advanced solid tumor such as melanoma, head and neck, liver or kidney cancer. The rearrangement links TRBV7-9 to TRBJ2-7; a possible D gene is TRBD2 (5 bases). The material sequenced was CD4+ or CD8+ T cells sorted from blood, taken in a trial of the OX40 agonist ivuxolimab. The CDR3 DNA follows: TGTGCCAGCAGCTTAGTATCTGGTCGGGATCTAGACGAGCAGTACTTC. Its translation: CASSLVSGRDLDEQYF.